The rows below give T cell receptor beta chains drawn from one sample of a study of blood T cells in healthy people across ages. MiXCR, applied by TCRdb to the 5' RACE reads, yields one record per CDR3 protein. The data show about 1.4 million distinct CDR3 sequences, approximately 59% seen once. Sequencing was done on a sample of blood. These receptors all stem from a man aged 18 to 29 in good health. The CDR3 runs from the conserved cysteine through the conserved F or W. D genes are given only for firm matches. Clone sizes are given selectively: once, few, many, or a class where the clone is expanded.

clone_size j_call d_call v_call cdr3_nt cdr3_aa
- TRBJ2-1 TRBD1 TRBV28 TGTGCCGGCAGTCAGCCAGGGGGCGTTAAGAATGAGCAGTTCTTC CAGSQPGGVKNEQFF
- TRBJ2-7 TRBD2 TRBV12-3/TRBV12-4 TGTGCCAGCAGTGCGAGCGGGAGGTCGTCCTACGAGCAGTACTTC CASSASGRSSYEQYF
- TRBJ2-5 - TRBV14 TGTGCCAGCAGCCAACGACGAGGGCTAGAGACCCAGTACTTC CASSQRRGLETQYF
few TRBJ2-1 - TRBV14 TGTGCCAGCAGCCAAGTTGGAGGGTTTGTGTTCAATGAGCAGTTCTTC CASSQVGGFVFNEQFF
few TRBJ1-1 - TRBV12-3/TRBV12-4 TGTGCCAGCAGGGGAACACGGAACACTGAAGCTTTCTTT CASRGTRNTEAFF
- TRBJ2-7 - TRBV27 TGTGCCAGCAGTTTAGAATGGGGCAGGCGGTACGAGCAGTACTTC CASSLEWGRRYEQYF
- TRBJ1-2 - TRBV20-1 TGCAGCGCCAGGGATTTTGGCTACACCTTC CSARDFGYTF
few TRBJ2-7 - TRBV27 TGTGCCAGCAGTCCTGCCCCAGGGTTCACCTACGAGCAGTACTTC CASSPAPGFTYEQYF
once TRBJ2-7 - TRBV10-2 TGCGCCAGCAGCGCCCAATCCGGAGATCCTACCATCGAGCAGTACTTC CASSAQSGDPTIEQYF
- TRBJ2-1 - TRBV4-1 TGCGCCAGCAGCCAGCCTGGGGACCCTAAAAGCTCCTACAATGAGCAGTTCTTC CASSQPGDPKSSYNEQFF
- TRBJ2-5 TRBD1 TRBV20-1 TGCAGTGCCTTTGATCACAGGGGTTTAGAGACCCAGTACTTC CSAFDHRGLETQYF
- TRBJ1-5 - TRBV4-3 TGCGCCAGCAGCCGGGAGGTAGGCGGGTTTCAGCCCCAGCATTTT CASSREVGGFQPQHF
- TRBJ2-7 TRBD1 TRBV6-5 TGTGCCAGCAGTCCGGGACAGGGATACGGGCAGTACTTC CASSPGQGYGQYF
- TRBJ2-1 - TRBV6-5 TGTGCCAGCAGTTACTCTCAGTTCAATGAGCAGTTCTTC CASSYSQFNEQFF
- TRBJ1-1 - TRBV7-3 TGTGCCAGCAGCTCTGGACAGTTCAACGAAGCTTTCTTT CASSSGQFNEAFF
- TRBJ2-7 TRBD1 TRBV7-9 TGTGCCAGCTTGGGACAGGGGACCTACGAGCAGTACTTC CASLGQGTYEQYF
- TRBJ2-7 - TRBV24-1 TGTGCCACCTCTACGGGGGCCCCCTACAATGAGCAGTACTTC CATSTGAPYNEQYF
- TRBJ2-1 - TRBV7-9 TGTGCCAGCAGGCCTACTAGCCCAACAGACAATGAGCAGTTCTTC CASRPTSPTDNEQFF
- TRBJ1-1 - TRBV4-3 TGCGCCAGCAGCCAGGGACGGTTAATGAACACTGAAGCTTTCTTT CASSQGRLMNTEAFF
- TRBJ1-5 - TRBV20-1 TGCAGTGCTAGATCCCCGGGGACTAATCAGCCCCAGCATTTT CSARSPGTNQPQHF
- TRBJ1-4 TRBD1 TRBV5-5 TGTGCCAGCAGCTCACAGGGGGTTGATGAAGAACTGTTTTTT CASSSQGVDEELFF
- TRBJ1-6 - TRBV6-2/TRBV6-3 TGTGCCAGCTATTCGGGAAATTCACCCCTCCACTTT CASYSGNSPLHF
- TRBJ2-1 - TRBV20-1 TGCAGTGCAATACTCCTTTTTAGTGAGCAGTTCTTC CSAILLFSEQFF
- TRBJ2-7 - TRBV27 TGTGCCAGCTCGGAAGGGGGGAGACGATACGAGCAGTACTTC CASSEGGRRYEQYF
few TRBJ2-3 TRBD1 TRBV12-3/TRBV12-4 TGTGCCAGCAGCAGGGGACAGGGGGTAGGGGATACGCAGTATTTT CASSRGQGVGDTQYF
few TRBJ2-7 - TRBV20-1 TGCAGTGCTCCCTCGGCAAACGAGCAGTACTTC CSAPSANEQYF
many TRBJ2-3 TRBD1 TRBV6-6 TGTGCCAGCAGTCCAACAGGGGCTGATACGCAGTATTTT CASSPTGADTQYF
- TRBJ2-5 - TRBV6-6 TGTGCCAGCAGTTACGAATCGGCGGGGGCAGAGACCCAGTACTTC CASSYESAGAETQYF
- TRBJ2-7 TRBD2 TRBV5-1 TGCGCCAGCACGGGTCTGGAGCGGGGCCCCTACGAGCAGTACTTC CASTGLERGPYEQYF
- TRBJ1-1 - TRBV6-5 TGTGCCAGCAGTTACTCGATCGGAATGAACACTGAAGCTTTCTTT CASSYSIGMNTEAFF
- TRBJ2-5 - TRBV11-2 TGTGCCAGCAGCTTAGCCCATCTGGTCCAAGAGACCCAGTACTTC CASSLAHLVQETQYF
once TRBJ2-2 TRBD2 TRBV27 TGTGCCAGCACTCTTAGCGGGGTACCGAACACCGGGGAGCTGTTTTTT CASTLSGVPNTGELFF
- TRBJ2-1 TRBD2 TRBV12-3/TRBV12-4 TGTGCCAGCAGTCCAAGGGCTAGCGGGGGGGACAATGAGAAGTTCTTC CASSPRASGGDNEKFF